By share, the clone carrying this TCR beta chain counts as medium-sized. Antigen unknown. Time point defined: recipient sample about 28 days before transplant, after cytoreduction. Method: immunoSEQ multiplex PCR; TCRdb's copy keeps in-frame clones and lacks some. This table holds tens of thousands of clones, 65% to 90% found once. CDR1 SGHTA and CDR2 FQGTGA come from the germline V gene. The length of the CDR3 is 12 residues. Between the trimmed V and J ends, which lost 6 bases and 6 bases, there was a span of 10 bases. These data are taken from a study of T cell clonotyping in hematopoietic cell transplantation. Study-wide background: Pretransplant recipient samples were taken after cytoreduction.

Findings of the study overall: Recipient TCR diversity dropped after transplant; expanded clonotypes rose from day 30 to 180. Higher Inverse Simpson Index values in graft donor and pretransplant recipient predicted broader posttransplant TCR diversity.

The starting material was peripheral blood mononuclear cells, obtained before stem cell transplant. The source of this sequence is a woman aged 55-70 years with acute myeloid leukemia. Some clones in this sample may be carry-over from other donors' samples. The J gene is TRBJ2-3, the V gene TRBV7-3; D is ambiguous. CDR3 residues: CASSLNSDTQYF. CDR3 nucleotides: TGTGCCAGCAGTCTTAACTCCGATACGCAGTATTTT.